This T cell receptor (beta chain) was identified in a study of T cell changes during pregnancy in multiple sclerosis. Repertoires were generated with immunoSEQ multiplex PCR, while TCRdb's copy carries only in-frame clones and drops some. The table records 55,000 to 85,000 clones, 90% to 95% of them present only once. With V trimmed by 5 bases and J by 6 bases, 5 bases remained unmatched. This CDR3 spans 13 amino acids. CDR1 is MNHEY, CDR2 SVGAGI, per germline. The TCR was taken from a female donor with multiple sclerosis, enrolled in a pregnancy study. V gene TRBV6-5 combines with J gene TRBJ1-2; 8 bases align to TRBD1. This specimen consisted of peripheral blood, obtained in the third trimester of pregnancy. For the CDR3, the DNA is TGTGCCAGCAGTGAACAGGGGGTGGATGGCTACACCTTC. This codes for CASSEQGVDGYTF.